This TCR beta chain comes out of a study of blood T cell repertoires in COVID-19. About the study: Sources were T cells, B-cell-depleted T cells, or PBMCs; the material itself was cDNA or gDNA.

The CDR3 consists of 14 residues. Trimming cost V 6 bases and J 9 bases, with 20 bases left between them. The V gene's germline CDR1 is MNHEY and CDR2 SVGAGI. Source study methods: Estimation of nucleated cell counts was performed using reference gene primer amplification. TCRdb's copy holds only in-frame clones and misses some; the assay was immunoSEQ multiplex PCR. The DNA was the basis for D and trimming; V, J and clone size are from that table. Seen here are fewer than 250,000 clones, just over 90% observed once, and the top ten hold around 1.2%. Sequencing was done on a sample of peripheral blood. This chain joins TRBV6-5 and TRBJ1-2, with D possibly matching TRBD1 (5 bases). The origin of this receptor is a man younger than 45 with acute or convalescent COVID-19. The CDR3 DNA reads TGTGCCAGCAGCGGGGACTCGGGAGGAAGGAGCTACACCTTC. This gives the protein CASSGDSGGRSYTF.